Presented here are 8 T cell receptor beta chains from one specimen sequenced in a study of shared clonotypes between healthy human individuals. The assay was immunoSEQ multiplex PCR, and TCRdb's table has in-frame clones only and misses some. The sample comprises over a million clones, roughly 96% of which are singletons, and 1% to 1.5% rests with the top ten. The sample consisted of naive CD4+ T cells sorted from blood. As for subset: CD45RA+ positively selected. The receptor set was obtained from a man aged 30 to 45 in good health.

The rearrangement uses TRBV2 and TRBJ2-7; the D gene is possibly TRBD2 (6 bases). CDR1 and CDR2 (germline): SNHLY, FYNNEI. Trimming took 4 bases from V and 2 from J, leaving 9 bases between them. The CDR3 spans 13 residues. CDR3 DNA: TGTGCCAGCAGTGTGGAGGGCCCCTACGAGCAGTACTTC. This translates into CASSVEGPYEQYF.

The chain combines TRBV29-1 with TRBJ2-2, with unresolved D. Trimming removed 2 bases from V and 6 bases from J, with 13 bases in between. The CDR3 covers 14 residues. The germline CDR1 and CDR2 sequences are SQVTM and ANQGSEA. The CDR3 spells CSVERTNYPGELFF. The CDR3 DNA follows: TGCAGCGTTGAACGAACAAATTACCCCGGGGAGCTGTTTTTT.

The chain uses TRBV10-1 and TRBJ2-7, with 8 bases lining up with TRBD1. Germline V gene lookup returns CDR1 WNHNN and CDR2 SYGVQD (reference sequence). V trimming: 6 bases; J trimming: 4 bases; junction bases outside the gene matches: 8. The CDR3 has 14 residues. The CDR3 protein is CASSTGTGLYEQYF. In DNA form, the CDR3 reads TGCGCCAGCAGCACCGGGACAGGACTGTACGAGCAGTACTTC.

This chain connects TRBV9 to TRBJ1-4; TRBD1 matches 10 bases. Germline CDR1 and CDR2: SGDLS and YYNGEE. Trimming at V came to 4 bases and at J to 7 bases, leaving 16 bases not matched to a gene. The CDR3 has 18 amino acids. The CDR3 protein is CASSPQPGQGRIGEKLFF. The DNA for the CDR3 is TGTGCCAGCAGCCCCCAACCGGGACAGGGGAGGATTGGTGAAAAACTGTTTTTT.

This sequence joins TRBV28 and TRBJ2-7, with 7 bases aligning to TRBD1. Per germline, CDR1 MDHEN and CDR2 SYDVKM. The CDR3 is made up of 15 amino acids. Trimming at V came to 5 bases and at J to 3 bases, leaving 10 bases not matched to a gene. This CDR3 is CASSPPTGNFYEQYF. CDR3 in DNA: TGTGCCAGCAGTCCCCCGACAGGGAACTTCTACGAGCAGTACTTC.

The chain has TRBV2 and TRBJ1-3; D unresolved. Trimming removed 3 bases from V and 4 bases from J, with 13 bases in between. Per the germline V gene, CDR1 is SNHLY and CDR2 is FYNNEI. The CDR3 is made up of 15 amino acids. CDR3 coding DNA: TGTGCCAGCAGTGAGGAACTCGGAGCCGGAAACACCATATATTTT. Its translation is CASSEELGAGNTIYF.

On this clone itself: This specimen includes other DNA sequences encoding the same CDR3. This chain joins TRBV28 and TRBJ2-3; D gene ambiguous. The CDR3 runs to 12 residues. Germline assignment: CDR1 MDHEN and CDR2 SYDVKM. The V end was cut by 3 bases, the J end by 5 bases, with 6 bases between. Here the CDR3 DNA reads TGTGCCAGCAGTTTTCTGGGAGATACGCAGTATTTT. As protein: CASSFLGDTQYF.

This clone was counted once. In DNA, the CDR3 is TGTGCCAGCTCACCGGACAACACCATATATTTT. Amino acid sequence: CASSPDNTIYF. V gene TRBV18 combines with J gene TRBJ1-3; D is unresolved. CDR1 and CDR2 from the germline V gene are KGHSH and LQKENI. The V end lost 3 bases, the J end lost 7 bases, and 4 bases lay between the germline ends. CDR3 size: 11 residues.